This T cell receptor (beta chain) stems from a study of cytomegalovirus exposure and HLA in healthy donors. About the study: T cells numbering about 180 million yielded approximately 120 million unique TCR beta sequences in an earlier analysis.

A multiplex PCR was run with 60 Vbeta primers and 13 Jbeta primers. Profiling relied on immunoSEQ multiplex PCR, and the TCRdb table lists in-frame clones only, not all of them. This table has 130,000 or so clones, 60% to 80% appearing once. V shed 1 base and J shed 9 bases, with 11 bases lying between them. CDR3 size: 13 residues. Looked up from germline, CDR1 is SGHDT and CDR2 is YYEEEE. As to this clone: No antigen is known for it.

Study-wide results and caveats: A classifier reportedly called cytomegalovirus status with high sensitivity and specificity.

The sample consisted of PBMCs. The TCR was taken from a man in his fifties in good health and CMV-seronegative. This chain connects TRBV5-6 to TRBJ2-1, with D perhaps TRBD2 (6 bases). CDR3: CASSLWGVGEQFF. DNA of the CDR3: TGTGCCAGCAGCTTGTGGGGGGTTGGTGAGCAGTTCTTC.